The T cell receptor (beta chain) under discussion was sequenced for a study of blood T cell repertoires in COVID-19. Study-wide background: Whether acute or convalescent, the COVID-19 samples came from the United States, Italy and Spain.

Generated by immunoSEQ multiplex PCR, the TCRdb table keeps only in-frame clones and is missing some. The sample lists tens of thousands of clones, more than 70% occurring once. Germline-derived CDR1 and CDR2 are MGHRA and YSYEKL. This CDR3 has 16 residues. Losses at the gene ends were 4 bases for V and 3 bases for J; bases not matched to a gene: 8. Sequenced material: peripheral blood. The TCR sequence derives from a man in his fifties with acute or convalescent COVID-19. The chain joins TRBV4-1 to TRBJ1-1; 10 positions agree with TRBD1. The CDR3 reads CASSPPGTGAHTEAFF. The CDR3 DNA sequence: TGCGCCAGCAGCCCGCCCGGGACAGGGGCCCACACTGAAGCTTTCTTT.